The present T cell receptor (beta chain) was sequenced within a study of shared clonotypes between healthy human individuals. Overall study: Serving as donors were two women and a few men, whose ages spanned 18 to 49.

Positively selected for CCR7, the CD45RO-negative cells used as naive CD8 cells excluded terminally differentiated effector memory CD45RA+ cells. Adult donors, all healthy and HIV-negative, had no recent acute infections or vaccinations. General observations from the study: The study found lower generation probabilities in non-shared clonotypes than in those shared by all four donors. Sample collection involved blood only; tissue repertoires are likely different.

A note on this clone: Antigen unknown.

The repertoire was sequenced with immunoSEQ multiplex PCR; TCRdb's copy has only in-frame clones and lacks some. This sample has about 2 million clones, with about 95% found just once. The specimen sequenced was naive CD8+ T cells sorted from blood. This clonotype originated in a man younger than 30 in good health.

CDR3 nucleotide sequence: TGTGCCACCAGCAGAGAGAGCAGCTCCTACGAGCAGTACTTC. Protein sequence: CATSRESSSYEQYF. This chain uses TRBV15 with TRBJ2-7; no firm D call. The CDR3 is made up of 14 amino acids. V lost 0 bases and J 0 bases, leaving 6 bases between the germline ends. Germline CDR1 is LNHNV and CDR2 is YYDKDF (reference sequence).